The present T cell receptor (beta chain) was sequenced within a study of CXCR3-negative and CXCR3-positive naive CD8 T cells. At the level of the study: A total of around 140 million TRB reads was generated, with about 1.5 +/- 0.3 million per library. Overall study results and limits: TRBV-TRBJ usage was alike in naive CXCR3-negative and CXCR3-positive cells but differed in memory cells. Cryopreservation partially lowered CXCR3 expression, so most assays used fresh PBMCs.

All CD8+ T cell subsets were sorted in triplicate at fewer than 350,000 cells each. Turning to this clonotype: Its matching antigen is unknown.

Germline CDR1 and CDR2: SNHLY and FYNNEI. This CDR3 spans 15 amino acids. 5' RACE with UMI labels generated the TRB cDNA libraries. Following a re-call of the 5' RACE reads, TCRdb has one entry per CDR3 protein and lacks DNA. The sample includes roughly 25,000 distinct CDR3 sequences. The TCR was taken from a human donor in good health. Some clones in this sample may be carry-over from other donors' samples. Sequencing was performed on naive CXCR3- CD8+ T cells from blood. Subset in this sample: CD45RO-CCR7+CD27+CD95- naive CD8+ T cells lacking CXCR3 (TNR3-). The chain combines TRBV2 with TRBJ2-3; TCRdb's D gene call, TRBD1, goes unchecked for lack of DNA. The CDR3 reads CASSEKGASTDTQYF.